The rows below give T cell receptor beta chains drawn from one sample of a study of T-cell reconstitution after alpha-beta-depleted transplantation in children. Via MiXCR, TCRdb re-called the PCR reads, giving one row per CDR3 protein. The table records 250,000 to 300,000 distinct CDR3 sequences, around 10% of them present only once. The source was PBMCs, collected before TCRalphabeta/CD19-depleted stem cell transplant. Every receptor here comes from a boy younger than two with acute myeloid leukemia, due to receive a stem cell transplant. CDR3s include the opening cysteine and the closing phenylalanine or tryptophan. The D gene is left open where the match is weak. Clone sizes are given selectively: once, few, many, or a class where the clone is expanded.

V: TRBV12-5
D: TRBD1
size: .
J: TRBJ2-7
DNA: TGTGCTAGTGGTTTGGTACTGGACAGGCGCGCCTACGAGCAGTACTTC
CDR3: CASGLVLDRRAYEQYF

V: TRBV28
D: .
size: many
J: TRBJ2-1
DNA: TGTGCCAGCAGACCCCCTAGCTACAATGAGCAGTTCTTC
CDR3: CASRPPSYNEQFF

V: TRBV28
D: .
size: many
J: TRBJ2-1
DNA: TGTGCCAGCAGTTTAGAGGGGGGCAATGAGCAGTTCTTC
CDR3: CASSLEGGNEQFF

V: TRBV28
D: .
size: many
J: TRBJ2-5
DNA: TGTGCCAGCACCGAGGGGCAAGAGACCCAGTACTTC
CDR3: CASTEGQETQYF

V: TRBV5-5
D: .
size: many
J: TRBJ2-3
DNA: TGTGCCAGCAGCTTGGCAGCGAGGAGCACAGATACGCAGTATTTT
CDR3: CASSLAARSTDTQYF

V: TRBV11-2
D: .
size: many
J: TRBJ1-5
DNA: TGTGCCAGCAGCCCAACTCGCGGGCGCGATCAGCCCCAGCATTTT
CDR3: CASSPTRGRDQPQHF

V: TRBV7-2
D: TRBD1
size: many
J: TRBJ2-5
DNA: TGTGCCAGCAGACACGACAGGGTACGAGAGACCCAGTACTTC
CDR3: CASRHDRVRETQYF

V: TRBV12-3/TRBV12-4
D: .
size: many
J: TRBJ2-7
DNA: TGTGCCAGCAGTTATGGAGGGGACTTGTACGAGCAGTACTTC
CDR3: CASSYGGDLYEQYF

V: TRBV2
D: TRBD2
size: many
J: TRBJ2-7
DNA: TGTGCCAGCAGTGTATATCCCCCCTATGGCGGGGGAAAAAACGAGCAGTACTTC
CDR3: CASSVYPPYGGGKNEQYF

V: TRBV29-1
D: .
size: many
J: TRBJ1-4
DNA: TGCAGCGTTAAGGGCACAGTTAATGAAAAACTGTTTTTT
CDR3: CSVKGTVNEKLFF

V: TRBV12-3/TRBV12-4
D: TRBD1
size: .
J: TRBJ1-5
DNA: TGTGCCAGCAGTCCACGACAGGGCCTTTATAGCAATCAGCCCCAGCATTTT
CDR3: CASSPRQGLYSNQPQHF

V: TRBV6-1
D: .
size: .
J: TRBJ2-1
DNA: TGTGCCAGCATCGCGAGTCAGTACAGGTCCGACAATGAGCAGTTCTTC
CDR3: CASIASQYRSDNEQFF

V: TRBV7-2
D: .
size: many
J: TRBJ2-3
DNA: TGTGCCAGCAGCTCTCACCCCCGAGGGACGATAGATACGCAGTATTTT
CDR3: CASSSHPRGTIDTQYF

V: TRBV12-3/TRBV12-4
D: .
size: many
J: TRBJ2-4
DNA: TGTGCCAGCAGTCTACTGCTAGCCAAAAACATTCAGTACTTC
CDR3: CASSLLLAKNIQYF

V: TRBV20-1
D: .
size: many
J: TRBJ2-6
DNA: TGCAGTGCGCCGGGACCGATGCTCTCTGGGGCCAACGTCCTGACTTTC
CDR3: CSAPGPMLSGANVLTF

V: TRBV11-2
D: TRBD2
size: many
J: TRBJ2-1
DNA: TGTGCCAGCAGCCCCGGGACTAGCTACTACAATGAGCAGTTCTTC
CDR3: CASSPGTSYYNEQFF

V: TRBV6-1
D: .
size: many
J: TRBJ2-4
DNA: TGTGCCAGCAGTGGAGGGACTTTAGCCAAAAACATTCAGTACTTC
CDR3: CASSGGTLAKNIQYF

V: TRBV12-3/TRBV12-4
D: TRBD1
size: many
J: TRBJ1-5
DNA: TGTGCCAGCAGTTTAGGGACAGGGGGTCAGCCCCAGCATTTT
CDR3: CASSLGTGGQPQHF

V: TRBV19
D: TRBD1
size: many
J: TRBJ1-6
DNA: TGTGCCAGTAGTTTCGGACAGGGAAATTCACCCCTCCACTTT
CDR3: CASSFGQGNSPLHF

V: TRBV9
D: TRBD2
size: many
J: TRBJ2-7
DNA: TGTGCCAGCAGCACGGGACTAGCGGACTACGAGCAGTACTTC
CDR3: CASSTGLADYEQYF

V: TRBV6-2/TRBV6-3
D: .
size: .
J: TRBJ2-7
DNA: TGTGCCAGCAGTCGGGAGAGGGGCTACGAGCAGTACTTC
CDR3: CASSRERGYEQYF

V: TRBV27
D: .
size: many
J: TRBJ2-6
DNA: TGTGCCAGCAGTTTATCGGGTACTCGGCCTGGGGCCAACGTCCTGACTTTC
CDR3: CASSLSGTRPGANVLTF

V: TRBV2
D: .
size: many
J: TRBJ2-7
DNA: TGTGCCAGCACTCGGGGGACAAACTCCTACGAGCAGTACTTC
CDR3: CASTRGTNSYEQYF

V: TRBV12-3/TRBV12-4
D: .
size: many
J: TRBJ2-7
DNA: TGTGCCAGCAGTTCCTTCGTAGGCTACGAGCAGTACTTC
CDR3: CASSSFVGYEQYF

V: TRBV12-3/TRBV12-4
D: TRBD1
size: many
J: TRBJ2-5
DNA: TGTGCCAGCAGTCCAGGGACAGGGTGGAGAGAGACCCAGTACTTC
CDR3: CASSPGTGWRETQYF

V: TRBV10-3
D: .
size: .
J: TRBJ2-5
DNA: TGTGCCATCAGTGGAGGGGGGGGGCAAGAGACCCAGTACTTC
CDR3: CAISGGGGQETQYF

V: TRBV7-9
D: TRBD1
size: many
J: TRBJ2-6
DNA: TGTGCCAGCTTCCGGACAGGGGAGGCGTCCGGGGCCAACGTCCTGACTTTC
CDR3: CASFRTGEASGANVLTF

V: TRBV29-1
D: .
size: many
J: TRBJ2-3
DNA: TGCAGCGTTTGGGAGGAGCTAGTGGCCCCCACAGATACGCAGTATTTT
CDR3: CSVWEELVAPTDTQYF

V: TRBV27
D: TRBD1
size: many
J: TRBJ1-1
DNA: TGTGCCAGCAGTTTACTCGCCGGGACAGGGTTACCTTTCTTT
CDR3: CASSLLAGTGLPFF

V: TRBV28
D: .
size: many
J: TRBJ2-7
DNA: TGTGCCAGCAGTTCCAACCCGGGGGAGCAGTACTTC
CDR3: CASSSNPGEQYF

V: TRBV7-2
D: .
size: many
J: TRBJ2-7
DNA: TGTGCCAGCAGCTTAGTTCTCAGGGCCTACGAGCAGTACTTC
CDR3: CASSLVLRAYEQYF

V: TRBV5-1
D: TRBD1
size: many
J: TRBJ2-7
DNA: TGCGCCAGCGGGACAGGAGCCTACGAGCAGTACTTC
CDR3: CASGTGAYEQYF

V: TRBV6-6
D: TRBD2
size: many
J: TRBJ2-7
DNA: TGTGCCAGCAGTTCACTGGGGGGGTTTGAGCAGTACTTC
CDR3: CASSSLGGFEQYF

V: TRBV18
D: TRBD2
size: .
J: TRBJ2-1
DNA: TGTGCCAGCTCACCAGTGACTAGCGGGGGGGGTAATGAGCAGTTCTTC
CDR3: CASSPVTSGGGNEQFF

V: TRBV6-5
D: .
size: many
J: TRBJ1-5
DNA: TGTGCCAGCAGTTACTCCCATGGGGGAAGGAATCAGCCCCAGCATTTT
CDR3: CASSYSHGGRNQPQHF

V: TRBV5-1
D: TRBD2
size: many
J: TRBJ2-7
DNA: TGCGCCAGCAGCTTGAAAACCGGGACTAGCGGGGGGGCGCCGGATAAGCAGTACTTC
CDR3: CASSLKTGTSGGAPDKQYF

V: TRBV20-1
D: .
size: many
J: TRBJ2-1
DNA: TGCAGTGCTAGCCGTTTGTTTGAGGAGGGGGATGAGCAGTTCTTC
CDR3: CSASRLFEEGDEQFF

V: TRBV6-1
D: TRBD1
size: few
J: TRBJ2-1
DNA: TGTGCCAGCAGTGTGTTCGGGGACAGTCAGTTCTTC
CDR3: CASSVFGDSQFF

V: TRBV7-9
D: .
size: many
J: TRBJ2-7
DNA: TGTGCCAGCAGCTTACCCGGGCCGACCTACGAGCAGTACTTC
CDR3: CASSLPGPTYEQYF

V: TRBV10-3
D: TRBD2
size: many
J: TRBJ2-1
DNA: TGTGCCATCAGGGATAGCGGGAGTTCCTACAATGAGCAGTTCTTC
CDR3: CAIRDSGSSYNEQFF

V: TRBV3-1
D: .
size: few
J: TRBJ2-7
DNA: TGTGCCAGCAGCCAAGGACACGAAAACGACGAGCAGTACTTC
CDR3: CASSQGHENDEQYF

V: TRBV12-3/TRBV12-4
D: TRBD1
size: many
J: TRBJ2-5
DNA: TGTGCCAGCAGTTTGGGGGACAGGGGAGGGCAAGAGACCCAGTACTTC
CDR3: CASSLGDRGGQETQYF

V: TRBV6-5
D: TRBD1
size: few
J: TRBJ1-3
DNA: TGTGCCAGCAGGTTACAGGGGGCCACCTCTGGAAACACCATATATTTT
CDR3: CASRLQGATSGNTIYF

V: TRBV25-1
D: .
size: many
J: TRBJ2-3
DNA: TGTGCCAGCAGTGATTTCCAGGGATCAGATACGCAGTATTTT
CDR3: CASSDFQGSDTQYF

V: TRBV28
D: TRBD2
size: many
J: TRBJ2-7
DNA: TGTGCCAGCAGTTTAGGGGTGGGAGGGCCGGACTACGAGCAGTACTTC
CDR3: CASSLGVGGPDYEQYF

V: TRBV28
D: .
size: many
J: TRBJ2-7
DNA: TGTGCCAGCAGACGTTTGGGGGGCGTGTACGAGCAGTACTTC
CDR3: CASRRLGGVYEQYF

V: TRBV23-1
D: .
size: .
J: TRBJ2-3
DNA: TGCGCCAGCAGTCCATCCCGAGGGTGGGGGGCGGATACGCAGTATTTT
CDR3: CASSPSRGWGADTQYF

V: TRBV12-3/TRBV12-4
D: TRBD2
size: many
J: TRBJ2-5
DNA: TGTGCCAGCAGCTTTAGCGGGGGGGCTCGGGAGACCCAGTACTTC
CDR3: CASSFSGGARETQYF

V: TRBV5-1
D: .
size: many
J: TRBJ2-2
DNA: TGCGCCAGCACAAGACAGAACACCGGGGAGCTGTTTTTT
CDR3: CASTRQNTGELFF

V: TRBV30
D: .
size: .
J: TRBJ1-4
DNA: TGTGCCTGGAGTCCCAGGGGTGGGGATGAAAAACTGTTTTTT
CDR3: CAWSPRGGDEKLFF

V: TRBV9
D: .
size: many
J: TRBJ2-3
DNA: TGTGCCAGCAGCGCAAGGCCATCGACAGATACGCAGTATTTT
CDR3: CASSARPSTDTQYF

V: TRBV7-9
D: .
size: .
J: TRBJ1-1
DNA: TGTGCCAGCAGCTTTGGACAGAGTGACGCTTTCTTT
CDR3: CASSFGQSDAFF

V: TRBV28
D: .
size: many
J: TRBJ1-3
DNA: TGTGCCAGCAGTTTAGCCGGGAGCTCTGGAAACACCATATATTTT
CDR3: CASSLAGSSGNTIYF

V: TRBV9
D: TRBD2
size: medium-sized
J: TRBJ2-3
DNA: TGTGCCAGCAGCGTAAGACTAGCAGCAGATACGCAGTATTTT
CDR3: CASSVRLAADTQYF